Below are 5 T cell receptor beta chains sequenced from a single sample in a study of Ad26.COV2.S vaccination and SARS-CoV-2 variants. Measured with immunoSEQ multiplex PCR; TCRdb has only the in-frame clones, and not every one. This table holds approximately 340,000 clones, 92% found once. Sequencing used peripheral blood, obtained after recovery from COVID-19. These receptors came from a human donor who had recovered from COVID-19.

The V call is TRBV3-1 (or the pseudogene TRBV3-2), the J call TRBJ1-2; the match to TRBD1 covers 9 bases. CDR3 length: 16 amino acids. V shed 3 bases and J 0 bases; nucleotides not matched to a gene: 5. Germline CDR1 reads LGHDT; CDR2 reads YNNKEL (reference sequence). DNA of the CDR3: TGTGCCAGCAGCCAGGGTCGACAGGGGGCTAACTATGGCTACACCTTC. Translated: CASSQGRQGANYGYTF.

This sequence joins TRBV27 and TRBJ1-5, with D perhaps matching TRBD1 (6 bases). The germline V gene has CDR1 MNHEY and CDR2 SMNVEV (reference sequence). Trimming cost V 3 bases and J 5 bases, with 14 bases left between them. There are 15 residues in the CDR3. The CDR3 region is CASSFLQGKDQPQHF. CDR3 in DNA: TGTGCCAGCAGTTTCCTACAGGGAAAGGATCAGCCCCAGCATTTT.

CDR3 sequence: CASSVEQTLAAFF. The CDR3 nucleotides read TGTGCCAGCAGCGTAGAACAGACCCTGGCGGCTTTCTTT. J is TRBJ1-1 and V is TRBV9; D remains ambiguous. This CDR3 region has 13 residues. The germline V and J ends were trimmed by 0 bases and 11 bases, with 14 bases remaining between them. Germline CDR1 is SGDLS and CDR2 is YYNGEE.

J is TRBJ1-3 and V is TRBV19; tentatively, D is TRBD1 (6 bases). CDR3 size: 12 residues. The germline V gene has CDR1 LNHDA and CDR2 SQIVND (reference sequence). Trimming stripped 7 bases from V and 11 bases from J, with 15 bases between. In DNA, the CDR3 is TGTGCCAGTACCCCGGGCGCAGGGGCCATATATTTT. It translates to CASTPGAGAIYF.

V and J are TRBV9 and TRBJ2-6; the match to TRBD1 covers 10 bases. Germline V gene lookup returns CDR1 SGDLS and CDR2 YYNGEE. There are 15 residues in the CDR3. V lost 0 bases to trimming and J lost 12 bases; unmatched junction nucleotides: 6. As DNA, the CDR3 is TGTGCCAGCAGCGTAGGAGGGACAGGGGTTCTCGTCCTGACTTTC. The encoded protein is CASSVGGTGVLVLTF.